Following are 7 T cell receptor beta chains from one sample sequenced in a study of T cell responses to AZD1222 COVID-19 vaccine. Only in-frame clones appear in the TCRdb table, and some are missing; sequencing was by immunoSEQ multiplex PCR. This sample has some 150,000 clones, with approximately 85% found just once. The material was peripheral blood, obtained on day 0 of MenACWY control vaccination. The receptor set was obtained from an adult in good health.

V and J are TRBV2 and TRBJ2-2; D is unclear. This CDR3 spans 14 amino acids. The germline CDR1 and CDR2 sequences are SNHLY and FYNNEI. V was cut by 7 bases and J by 4 bases, with 13 bases left in between. The CDR3 spells CASNPGRGTGELFF. The CDR3 DNA reads TGTGCCAGCAATCCTGGAAGAGGCACCGGGGAGCTGTTTTTT.

The V call is TRBV9, the J call TRBJ2-7; 11 bases align to TRBD2. The germline gives CDR1 SGDLS, CDR2 YYNGEE. The CDR3 spans 16 residues. V was pared by 4 bases and J by 2 bases, with 8 bases of the junction left unmatched. The CDR3 DNA reads TGTGCCAGCAGCCCCGAGGGACTAGCGGAGACCTACGAGCAGTACTTC. Residues: CASSPEGLAETYEQYF.

This chain connects TRBV6-5 to TRBJ2-7; 8 positions agree with TRBD2. V trimming: 0 bases; J trimming: 3 bases; junction bases outside the gene matches: 1. From germline, CDR1 is MNHEY and CDR2 SVGAGI. The CDR3 runs to 14 residues. In DNA form, the CDR3 reads TGTGCCAGCAGTTACTCCGGGGGGGTCTACGAGCAGTACTTC. This encodes CASSYSGGVYEQYF.

The rearrangement links TRBV4-1 to TRBJ1-1, with a weak D call TRBD1 (5 bases). This CDR3 is 16 amino acids long. Germline-derived CDR1 and CDR2 are MGHRA and YSYEKL. V was pared by 1 base and J by 0 bases, with 12 bases between. For the CDR3, the DNA is TGCGCCAGCAGCCAAGGTCCGGGGGGGATGAACACTGAAGCTTTCTTT. Its protein is CASSQGPGGMNTEAFF.

This clone showed up many times. The V gene is TRBV27, the J gene TRBJ2-7; the match to TRBD1 covers 7 bases. CDR3 size: 15 residues. J lost 1 base, V lost 5 bases, and 8 bases had no gene match. Germline assignment: CDR1 MNHEY and CDR2 SMNVEV (reference sequence). This CDR3 reads CASSDSQTGSYEQYF. CDR3 DNA: TGTGCCAGCAGTGATTCCCAGACAGGGTCCTACGAGCAGTACTTC.

V is TRBV24-1 and J is TRBJ2-1, with D perhaps TRBD1 (5 bases). The V gene lost 5 bases and the J gene lost 4 bases, with 8 bases spanning the gap. CDR1 and CDR2 from the germline V gene are KGHDR and SFDVKD. There are 13 residues in the CDR3. CDR3 DNA sequence: TGTGCCACCAGTGGGGCAGGGTACAATGAGCAGTTCTTC. As protein: CATSGAGYNEQFF.

This chain links TRBV7-8 with TRBJ2-5; D not certain. The V end was cut by 6 bases, the J end by 1 base, with 9 bases between. CDR3 size: 13 residues. Germline-derived CDR1 and CDR2 are SGHVS and FQNEAQ. The CDR3 DNA sequence: TGTGCCAGCAGTCACCGCGGCCAAGAGACCCAGTACTTC. It specifies CASSHRGQETQYF.